The T cell receptor (beta chain) described here comes from a study of T-cell reconstitution after alpha-beta-depleted transplantation in children. Study-wide results and limits: About two months after transplant, alpha-beta T cells reportedly came from several hundred expanded graft clones. Some patients' high day-60 TCRbeta diversity was attributed to recipient cells surviving conditioning. A year post-transplant, T-cell counts and diversity derived mostly from newly produced T cells.

On this clonotype: Antigen: not known.

The CDR3 loop spans 11 amino acids. V was shortened by 7 bases and J by 4 bases, with 8 bases between the two germline ends. Looked up from germline, CDR1 is LNHDA and CDR2 is SQIVND (reference sequence). The library targeted TCRbeta and was prepared with unique molecular identifiers. TCRdb reprocessed the PCR reads via MiXCR and lists one record per CDR3 protein. The sample carries hundreds of thousands of distinct CDR3 sequences, roughly 8% recorded once. The V gene is TRBV19, the J gene TRBJ2-7, with D perhaps matching TRBD1 (5 bases). This TCR derives from a male patient under 18 who had a stem cell transplant for acute lymphoblastic leukemia, so the T cells may come from the graft donor. The input for sequencing was PBMCs, mostly from graft donor cells, taken 180 days after TCRalphabeta/CD19-depleted stem cell transplant. The CDR3 DNA reads as TGTGCCAGTACCGCAGGGTACGAGCAGTACTTC. Translated: CASTAGYEQYF. Drawing the rest from reference TRBV19 and TRBJ2-7, the complete variable domain is DGGITQSPKYLFRKEGQNVTLSCEQNLNHDAMYWYRQDPGQGLRLIYYSQIVNDFQKGDIAEGYSVSREKKESFPLTVTSAQKNPTAFYLCASTAGYEQYFGPGTRLTVT.